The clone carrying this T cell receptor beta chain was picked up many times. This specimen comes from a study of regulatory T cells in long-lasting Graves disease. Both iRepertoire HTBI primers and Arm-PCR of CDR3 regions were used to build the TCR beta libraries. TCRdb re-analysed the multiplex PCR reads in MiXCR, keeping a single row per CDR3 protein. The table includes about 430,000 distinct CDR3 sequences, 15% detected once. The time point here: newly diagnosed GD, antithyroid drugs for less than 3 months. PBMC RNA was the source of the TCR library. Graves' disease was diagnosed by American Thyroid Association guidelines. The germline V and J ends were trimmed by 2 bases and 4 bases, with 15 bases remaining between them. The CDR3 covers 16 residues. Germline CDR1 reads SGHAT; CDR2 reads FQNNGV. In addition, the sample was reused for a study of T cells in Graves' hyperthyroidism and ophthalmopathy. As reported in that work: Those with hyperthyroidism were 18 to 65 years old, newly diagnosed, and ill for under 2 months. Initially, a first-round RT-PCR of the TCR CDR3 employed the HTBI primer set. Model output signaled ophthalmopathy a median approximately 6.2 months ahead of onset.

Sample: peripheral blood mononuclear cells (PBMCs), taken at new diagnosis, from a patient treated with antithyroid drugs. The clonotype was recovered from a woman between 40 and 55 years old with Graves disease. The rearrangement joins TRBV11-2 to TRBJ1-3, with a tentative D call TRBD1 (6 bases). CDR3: CASSLQGTLAGNTIYF. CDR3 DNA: TGTGCCAGCAGCTTACAGGGGACTTTAGCAGGAAACACCATATATTTT.